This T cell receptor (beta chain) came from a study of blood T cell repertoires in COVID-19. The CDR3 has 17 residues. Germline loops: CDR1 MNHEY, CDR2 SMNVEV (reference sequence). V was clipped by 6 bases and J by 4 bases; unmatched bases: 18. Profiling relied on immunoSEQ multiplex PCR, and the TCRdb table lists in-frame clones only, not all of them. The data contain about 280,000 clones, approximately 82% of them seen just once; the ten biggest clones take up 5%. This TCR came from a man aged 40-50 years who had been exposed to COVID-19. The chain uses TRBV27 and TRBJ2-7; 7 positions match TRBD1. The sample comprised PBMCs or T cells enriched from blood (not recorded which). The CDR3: CASSPGQLKTRRYEQYF. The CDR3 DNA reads TGTGCCAGCAGCCCGGGACAGCTCAAAACCCGGAGATACGAGCAGTACTTC.